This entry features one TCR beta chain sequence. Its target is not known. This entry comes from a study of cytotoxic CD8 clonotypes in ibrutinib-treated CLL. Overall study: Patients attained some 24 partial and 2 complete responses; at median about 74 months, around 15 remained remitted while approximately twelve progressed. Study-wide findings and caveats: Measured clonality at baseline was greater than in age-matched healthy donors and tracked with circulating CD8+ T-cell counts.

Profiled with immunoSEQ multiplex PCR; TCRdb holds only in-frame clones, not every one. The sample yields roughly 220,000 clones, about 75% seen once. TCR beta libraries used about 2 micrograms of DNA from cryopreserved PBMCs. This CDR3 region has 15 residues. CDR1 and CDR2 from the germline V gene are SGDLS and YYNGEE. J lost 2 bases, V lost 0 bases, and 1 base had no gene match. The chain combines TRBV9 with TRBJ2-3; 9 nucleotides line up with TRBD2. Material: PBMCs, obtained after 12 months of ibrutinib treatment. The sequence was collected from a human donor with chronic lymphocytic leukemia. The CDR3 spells CASSVASGVTDTQYF. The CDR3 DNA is TGTGCCAGCAGCGTAGCTAGCGGGGTCACAGATACGCAGTATTTT.